A single sample gave rise to the 18 T cell receptor beta chains below, sequenced in a study of T cell responses to AZD1222 COVID-19 vaccine (dated by TCRdb to about 2021). The library was made by the immunoSEQ multiplex PCR assay. TCRdb mirrors the immuneACCESS table, restricted to in-frame sequences. Some clones are absent from its copies; in checked studies, under half trace to an unresolved V gene, and the reason for the others is unknown. This sample has under 150,000 clones in its table, and 80% to 90% of those were observed once. The ten largest clones add up to roughly a tenth of the sample. The time point label, as the study defines it: about 28 days (+/-7) after the second vaccine dose. The sample consisted of peripheral blood, taken 28 days after the second AZD1222 dose. Every receptor here comes from an adult who received the AZD1222 COVID-19 vaccine.

The J gene is TRBJ1-5, the V gene TRBV29-1, with D tentatively TRBD1 (5 bases). V lost 1 base and J lost 7, with 11 bases in between. The CDR3 spans 13 residues. Germline CDR1 SQVTM, CDR2 ANQGSEA. CDR3 nucleotide sequence: TGCAGCGTTGAAGTCCAGGGCGGACAGCCCCAGCATTTT. Amino acids: CSVEVQGGQPQHF.

This chain joins TRBV18 and TRBJ2-7; the D gene is possibly TRBD2 (5 bases). Germline lookup yields CDR1 KGHSH and CDR2 LQKENI. Trimming pared 2 bases from V and 4 bases from J, leaving 6 bases between. CDR3 length: 12 amino acids. The CDR3 DNA sequence: TGTGCCAGCTCACCAGGGGAGTACGAGCAGTACTTC. It yields the protein CASSPGEYEQYF. Variable domain in full (rest from reference TRBV18 and TRBJ2-7): NAGVMQNPRHLVRRRGQEARLRCSPMKGHSHVYWYRQLPEEGLKFMVYLQKENIIDESGMPKERFSAEFPKEGPSILRIQQVVRGDSAAYFCASSPGEYEQYFGPGTRLTVT.

This clone was seen many times. J is TRBJ2-1 and V is TRBV7-9; D is perhaps TRBD2 (5 bases). Germline V gene sequence: CDR1 SEHNR, CDR2 FQNEAQ (reference sequence). V lost 6 bases to trimming and J lost 8 bases, with 17 bases between them. This CDR3 has 14 residues. CDR3 in DNA: TGTGCCAGCAGGGGCCGGGGAGTGGCAGATGAGCAGTTCTTC. This translates into CASRGRGVADEQFF.

V gene TRBV6-6 combines with J gene TRBJ1-5; TRBD1 might be the D (6 bases). The V and J ends lost 3 bases and 5 bases respectively, with 11 bases between them. Germline-derived CDR1 and CDR2 are MNHNY and SVGAGI (reference sequence). The CDR3 consists of 14 residues. CDR3 sequence (DNA): TGTGCCAGCAGTTATAGGGGGGCCGATCAGCCCCAGCATTTT. Translation gives CASSYRGADQPQHF.

V gene TRBV5-1 combines with J gene TRBJ1-4, with a weak D call TRBD1 (5 bases). The germline V and J ends were trimmed by 1 base and 5 bases, with 12 bases remaining between them. Per germline, CDR1 SGHRS and CDR2 YFSETQ. The CDR3 extends over 15 amino acids. DNA for the CDR3: TGCGCCAGCAGCTTGATAGGGGCGCAAAATGAAAAACTGTTTTTT. It codes for CASSLIGAQNEKLFF. Full variable domain (remainder filled in from reference TRBV5-1 and TRBJ1-4): KAGVTQTPRYLIKTRGQQVTLSCSPISGHRSVSWYQQTPGQGLQFLFEYFSETQRNKGNFPGRFSGRQFSNSRSEMNVSTLELGDSALYLCASSLIGAQNEKLFFGSGTQLSVL.

This clone was seen just once. The chain links TRBV6-2 or TRBV6-3 to TRBJ1-4; tentatively, D is TRBD1 (6 bases). CDR3 size: 16 residues. V was trimmed by 2 bases and J by 2 bases, leaving 12 bases between them. CDR1 is MNHEY and CDR2 is SVGEGT in the germline V gene. CDR3 amino acids: CASSYVGRGTNEKLFF. The CDR3 DNA is TGTGCCAGCAGTTACGTCGGGAGGGGGACTAATGAAAAACTGTTTTTT.

This clone was seen only once. This chain uses TRBV19 with TRBJ1-1; 8 bases map to TRBD1. V was clipped by 6 bases and J by 0 bases; unmatched bases: 12. CDR3 length: 17 amino acids. Germline V CDR1 and CDR2: LNHDA, SQIVND (reference sequence). In DNA form, the CDR3 reads TGTGCCAGTAGAGAAAGGACAGGGAGCGCCATGAACACTGAAGCTTTCTTT. Amino acids: CASRERTGSAMNTEAFF.

This clone was observed a handful of times. This sequence joins TRBV5-1 and TRBJ1-1; no definite D call. CDR1 SGHRS and CDR2 YFSETQ come from the germline V gene. The V gene lost 7 bases and the J gene lost 1 base, with 17 bases spanning the gap. CDR3 length: 15 amino acids. The CDR3 loop is CASRRRGESNTEAFF. The DNA for the CDR3 is TGCGCCAGCCGCCGACGGGGAGAGTCGAACACTGAAGCTTTCTTT.

J is TRBJ2-5 and V is TRBV5-1, with D possibly called TRBD1 or TRBD2 (5 bases each). This CDR3 is 14 amino acids long. V lost 4 bases and J 5 bases, leaving 15 bases between the germline ends. CDR1 SGHRS and CDR2 YFSETQ come from the germline V gene. The DNA for the CDR3 is TGCGCCAGCAGCCTGGGACGGCTCGGGGAGACCCAGTACTTC. Translation: CASSLGRLGETQYF.

The chain uses TRBV7-6 and TRBJ2-2; D gene ambiguous. Germline V CDR1 and CDR2: SGHVS, FNYEAQ. CDR3 length: 14 amino acids. V was shortened by 2 bases and J by 3 bases, with 7 bases between the two germline ends. CDR3 nucleotides: TGTGCCAGCAGCTTACCCCCCTACACCGGGGAGCTGTTTTTT. It specifies CASSLPPYTGELFF. The entire variable domain, with the rest obtained from reference TRBV7-6 and TRBJ2-2, is as follows: GAGVSQSPRYKVTKRGQDVALRCDPISGHVSLYWYRQALGQGPEFLTYFNYEAQQDKSGLPNDRFSAERPEGSISTLTIQRTEQRDSAMYRCASSLPPYTGELFFGEGSRLTVL.

This CDR3 is CATSSRAYYGYTF. As DNA, the CDR3 is TGTGCCACCAGCAGTAGGGCATACTATGGCTACACCTTC. The chain joins TRBV15 to TRBJ1-2; D remains unclear. This CDR3 is built from 13 residues. V dropped 3 bases and J dropped 3 bases, with 8 bases sitting between them. Germline V gene lookup returns CDR1 LNHNV and CDR2 YYDKDF (reference sequence).

The chain links TRBV7-9 to TRBJ2-3; TRBD1 might be the D (5 bases). Per the germline V gene, CDR1 is SEHNR and CDR2 is FQNEAQ (reference sequence). The CDR3 is 13 residues long. The V and J ends lost 5 bases and 4 bases respectively, with 10 bases between them. The CDR3 bases are TGTGCCAGCAGCAGCAGGGTGTCAGATACGCAGTATTTT. Translated: CASSSRVSDTQYF.

The rearrangement joins TRBV2 to TRBJ1-6; D uncertain. Germline lookup yields CDR1 SNHLY and CDR2 FYNNEI. The CDR3 loop spans 13 amino acids. The V and J ends lost 4 bases and 5 bases respectively, with 6 bases between them. CDR3 protein: CASSGQDNSPLHF. For the CDR3, the DNA is TGTGCCAGCAGTGGACAAGATAATTCACCCCTCCACTTT.

A remark on this clone: The junction departs from germline at one end; a sequencing error may be responsible. The chain combines TRBV7-7 with TRBJ1-1; 7 positions match TRBD1. The CDR3 loop spans 13 amino acids. The germline gives CDR1 SSHAT, CDR2 FNYEAQ (reference sequence). The chain's CDR3 is CASSLRQGTEAFF. CDR3 coding DNA: TGTGCTAGCAGCTTAAGACAGGGAACTGAAGCTTTCTTT.

The chain has TRBV4-3 and TRBJ2-7; D unclear. V was clipped by 1 base and J by 4 bases, with 11 bases between them. The CDR3 is 14 amino acids. Germline values: CDR1 LGHNA, CDR2 YSLEER. For the CDR3, the DNA is TGCGCCAGCAGCCAAGGGCGATGGGATTACGAGCAGTACTTC. Protein product: CASSQGRWDYEQYF.

This chain uses TRBV19 with TRBJ1-2; 7 positions match TRBD1. There are 16 residues in the CDR3. Trimming removed 5 bases from V and 3 bases from J; junction bases left unmatched: 12. The germline V gene has CDR1 LNHDA and CDR2 SQIVND (reference sequence). The CDR3 nucleotides read TGTGCCAGTAGTGTTCCTTACAGGGGAACCCACTATGGCTACACCTTC. Translation gives CASSVPYRGTHYGYTF.

The chain links TRBV5-1 to TRBJ2-1, with 9 bases aligning to TRBD2. The CDR3 is made up of 18 amino acids. Germline V gene data show CDR1 as SGHRS and CDR2 as YFSETQ. V lost 0 bases and J lost 2; bases outside the gene matches: 9. The CDR3 loop is CASSLAPWRGGAYNEQFF. Here the CDR3 DNA reads TGCGCCAGCAGCTTGGCCCCATGGCGGGGGGGCGCCTACAATGAGCAGTTCTTC.

The chain combines TRBV13 with TRBJ2-4; maybe TRBD2 (7 bases). Trimming took off 1 base at V and 1 base at J, with 14 bases between the two ends. Germline CDR1 is PRHDT and CDR2 is FYEKMQ (reference sequence). The CDR3 spans 17 residues. CDR3 bases: TGTGCCAGCAGCTTAGTAGGCGGGGGCCGCGCCAAAAACATTCAGTACTTC. Residues: CASSLVGGGRAKNIQYF.